The 26 T cell receptor beta chains below were found in one sample sequenced in a study of T cell responses to AZD1222 COVID-19 vaccine. Assay: immunoSEQ multiplex PCR; the TCRdb copy retains only in-frame clones and omits some. Of roughly 140,000 clones in the sample, under 95% were seen once. The sample consisted of peripheral blood, taken on day 0 of AZD1222 vaccination. Every receptor here comes from an adult in good health.

The chain recombines TRBV5-1 with TRBJ2-7, with D possibly TRBD2 on 5 matching bases. Germline V lookup: CDR1 SGHRS, CDR2 YFSETQ. The CDR3 has 13 residues. The V end was cut by 4 bases, the J end by 2 bases, with 10 bases between. Written as DNA, the CDR3 is TGCGCCAGCAGCCTAGGACTCACCTACGAGCAGTACTTC. Amino acids: CASSLGLTYEQYF.

This chain uses TRBV30 with TRBJ1-2; 11 bases agree with TRBD1. CDR1 and CDR2 (germline): GTSNPN, SVGIG (reference sequence). V lost 3 bases to trimming and J lost 0 bases; unmatched junction nucleotides: 9. This CDR3 is built from 17 residues. The CDR3 reads CAWRSPGQGVTNYGYTF. In nucleotides, the CDR3 is TGTGCCTGGAGAAGCCCGGGACAGGGGGTTACTAACTATGGCTACACCTTC.

The chain uses TRBV27 and TRBJ2-7; 13 bases map to TRBD2. J was trimmed by 0 bases and V by 8 bases; bases with no gene match: 7. CDR1 is MNHEY, CDR2 SMNVEV, per germline (reference sequence). This CDR3 region has 16 residues. The CDR3 region is CASGRRLAGGSYEQYF. Here the CDR3 DNA reads TGTGCCAGCGGACGAAGACTAGCGGGAGGCTCCTACGAGCAGTACTTC.

V is TRBV7-8 and J is TRBJ1-4, with a tentative D call TRBD2 (6 bases). The J call may be wrong; the DNA end is better matched by TRBJ2-2. The CDR3 contains 12 residues. Germline-derived CDR1 and CDR2 are SGHVS and FQNEAQ. The CDR3 reads CASSTSGVELFF. The CDR3 coding sequence is TGTGCCAGCAGCACCTCGGGGGTGGAGCTGTTTTTT.

This chain uses TRBV4-2 with TRBJ1-4; unclear D gene. The CDR3 is 17 residues long. CDR1 and CDR2 from the germline V gene are LGHNA and YNFKEQ. Trimming took off 1 base at V and 4 bases at J, with 16 bases between the two ends. The CDR3 bases are TGTGCCAGCAGCCAAGCAACTAGACCAGATGGTAATGAAAAACTGTTTTTT. Translating it yields CASSQATRPDGNEKLFF.

The chain carries TRBV10-3 and TRBJ2-1; D may be TRBD2 (5 bases). Germline V CDR1 and CDR2: ENHRY, SYGVKD. The V gene lost 0 bases and the J gene lost 7 bases, with 22 bases spanning the gap. The length of the CDR3 is 18 residues. The CDR3 reads CAISESLSDDGVLNEQFF. CDR3 in DNA: TGTGCCATCAGTGAGTCCCTTTCCGATGACGGGGTATTGAATGAGCAGTTCTTC.

The rearrangement uses TRBV14 and TRBJ2-3; possible D gene TRBD2, 5 bases. Germline CDR1 and CDR2: SGHDN and FVKESK. Between the trimmed V and J ends, which lost 0 bases and 3 bases, there was a span of 16 bases. CDR3 length equals 17 residues. This CDR3 is CASSQDPASRPTDTQYF. The CDR3 bases are TGTGCCAGCAGCCAAGATCCAGCTAGCCGCCCAACAGATACGCAGTATTTT.

The rearrangement uses TRBV19 and TRBJ1-1; 9 nucleotides line up with TRBD1. The CDR3 loop spans 14 amino acids. Unmatched junction bases numbered 6, after V lost 6 bases and J lost 4 bases. Germline V gives CDR1 LNHDA, CDR2 SQIVND (reference sequence). CDR3 bases: TGTGCCAGTAGGATACAGGGGGCGACCACTGAAGCTTTCTTT. This gives the protein CASRIQGATTEAFF.

This clone came up a few times. The V call is TRBV19, the J call TRBJ1-2, with D perhaps matching TRBD1 (6 bases). Per germline, CDR1 LNHDA and CDR2 SQIVND (reference sequence). With 4 bases removed from V and 4 bases from J, the gap between germline ends came to 13 bases. The CDR3 sequence is 14 residues long. The CDR3 DNA reads as TGTGCCAGTAGTAGAACACAGGGCCCCTATGGCTACACCTTC. Translation gives CASSRTQGPYGYTF.

The chain employs TRBV7-9 and TRBJ1-3, with D unclear. Per the germline V gene, CDR1 is SEHNR and CDR2 is FQNEAQ (reference sequence). V was pared by 2 bases and J by 7 bases, with 9 bases between. The CDR3 runs to 13 residues. The DNA for the CDR3 is TGTGCCAGCAGCTTACTGGGAGATAACACCATATATTTT. This translates into CASSLLGDNTIYF.

The chain couples TRBV7-6 to TRBJ1-4, with D possibly being TRBD1 (5 bases). The V gene's germline CDR1 is SGHVS and CDR2 FNYEAQ. V shed 2 bases and J shed 7 bases, with 11 bases lying between them. The CDR3 runs to 14 residues. CDR3 sequence reads: CASSLSWDSEKLFF. Here the CDR3 DNA reads TGTGCCAGCAGCTTAAGTTGGGACTCTGAAAAACTGTTTTTT. Using reference TRBV7-6 and TRBJ1-4 for the parts outside the CDR3, the full variable domain is GAGVSQSPRYKVTKRGQDVALRCDPISGHVSLYWYRQALGQGPEFLTYFNYEAQQDKSGLPNDRFSAERPEGSISTLTIQRTEQRDSAMYRCASSLSWDSEKLFFGSGTQLSVL.

The DNA for the CDR3 is TGTGCCAGCAGTTCGACAGGCGCGAACACCGGGGAGCTGTTTTTT. Translated: CASSSTGANTGELFF. The J gene is TRBJ2-2, the V gene TRBV6-6, with a weak D call TRBD1 (6 bases). CDR1 MNHNY and CDR2 SVGAGI come from the germline V gene (reference sequence). The V end lost 4 bases, the J end lost 0 bases, and 9 bases lay between the germline ends. The CDR3 is 15 amino acids.

The rearrangement uses TRBV2 and TRBJ1-6; TRBD1 matches 11 bases. The CDR3 extends over 15 amino acids. Germline values: CDR1 SNHLY, CDR2 FYNNEI. The V gene end was trimmed by 6 bases and the J gene end by 7 bases; junction bases not matched to a gene: 5. The CDR3 sequence: CASSGTGGRNSPLHF. DNA of the CDR3: TGTGCCAGCAGCGGGACAGGGGGACGAAATTCACCCCTCCACTTT. Drawing the rest from reference TRBV2 and TRBJ1-6, the complete variable domain is EPEVTQTPSHQVTQMGQEVILRCVPISNHLYFYWYRQILGQKVEFLVSFYNNEISEKSEIFDDQFSVERPDGSNFTLKIRSTKLEDSAMYFCASSGTGGRNSPLHFGNGTRLTVT.

The chain uses TRBV9 and TRBJ2-1; 10 positions agree with TRBD1. This CDR3 comprises 12 residues. Per the germline V gene, CDR1 is SGDLS and CDR2 is YYNGEE. With 3 bases clipped from V and 14 bases from J, the junction kept 5 bases outside the gene matches. The CDR3 loop is CASSGDRGLEFF. CDR3 coding DNA: TGTGCCAGCAGCGGGGACAGGGGTTTGGAGTTCTTC.

This rearrangement joins TRBV7-3 to TRBJ2-2, with TRBD2 as a possible D gene (6 bases). CDR1 is SGHTA and CDR2 is FQGTGA in the germline V gene. This CDR3 is built from 16 residues. V lost 5 bases and J 1 base, leaving 14 bases between the germline ends. The CDR3 is CASSGRRGQNTGELFF. DNA for the CDR3: TGTGCCAGCAGCGGACGGCGGGGCCAGAACACCGGGGAGCTGTTTTTT.

This clone showed up many times. This chain joins TRBV6-6 and TRBJ1-2; weak D call: TRBD1 (6 bases). Trimming took 6 bases from V and 5 from J, leaving 13 bases between them. Germline lookup yields CDR1 MNHNY and CDR2 SVGAGI (reference sequence). The CDR3 contains 13 residues. CDR3 DNA: TGTGCCAGCAGCCCTCAGACAGGTTATGGCTACACCTTC. It yields the protein CASSPQTGYGYTF.

V gene TRBV5-1 combines with J gene TRBJ2-7; the match to TRBD2 covers 9 bases. In germline, CDR1 is SGHRS, CDR2 YFSETQ. This CDR3 comprises 16 residues. Losses at the gene ends were 0 bases for V and 0 bases for J; bases not matched to a gene: 4. CDR3 bases: TGCGCCAGCAGCTTGGCAGGGACTAGCTTCTCCTACGAGCAGTACTTC. It specifies CASSLAGTSFSYEQYF.

This clone was found once. This chain uses TRBV7-9 with TRBJ1-1; no clear D gene. The CDR3 runs to 13 residues. The germline V and J ends were trimmed by 3 bases and 0 bases, with 5 bases remaining between them. The V gene's germline CDR1 is SEHNR and CDR2 FQNEAQ (reference sequence). As DNA, the CDR3 is TGTGCCAGCAGCTTGATGGTGAACACTGAAGCTTTCTTT. As protein: CASSLMVNTEAFF.

The rearrangement links TRBV6-1 to TRBJ2-7; D possibly corresponds to TRBD2 (6 bases). Trimming cost V 3 bases and J 6 bases, with 18 bases left between them. CDR3 length equals 15 residues. Germline V gene sequence: CDR1 MNHNS, CDR2 SASEGT. Here the CDR3 reads CASSEEGSLAFEQYF. For the CDR3, the DNA is TGTGCCAGCAGTGAGGAGGGCTCCCTGGCATTCGAGCAGTACTTC.

The CDR3 coding sequence is TGTGCCAGCAGCTTGGGACTAGCGGGGATCTACGAGCAGTACTTC. This sequence encodes CASSLGLAGIYEQYF. J is TRBJ2-7 and V is TRBV7-2; 13 bases fit TRBD2. Germline V gene data show CDR1 as SGHTA and CDR2 as FQGNSA. The CDR3 has 15 amino acids. Losses at the gene ends were 3 bases for V and 3 bases for J; bases not matched to a gene: 2.

The chain couples TRBV5-4 to TRBJ2-7; a possible D gene is TRBD1 (6 bases). The V end lost 0 bases, the J end lost 0 bases, and 10 bases lay between the germline ends. The CDR3 has 15 residues. Germline CDR1 and CDR2: SGHNT and YYREEE (reference sequence). The CDR3 is CASSLETGSSYEQYF. Written as DNA, the CDR3 is TGTGCCAGCAGCTTGGAGACAGGTAGCTCCTACGAGCAGTACTTC.

This chain uses TRBV11-3 with TRBJ1-1, with D perhaps TRBD1 (5 bases). Deletions cut 5 bases from V and 1 base from J, with 11 bases between. Per the germline V gene, CDR1 is SGHNT and CDR2 is YENEEA. This CDR3 is 14 amino acids long. DNA of the CDR3: TGTGCCAGCAGCCCCGGGGCCGCGAACACTGAAGCTTTCTTT. Encoded protein: CASSPGAANTEAFF.

The chain is built from TRBV19 and TRBJ1-3, with 7 positions matching TRBD1. CDR1 and CDR2 from the germline V gene are LNHDA and SQIVND (reference sequence). Trimming took 6 bases from V and 0 from J; bases not matched to a gene: 5. This CDR3 has 15 amino acids. The CDR3 DNA is TGTGCCAGTAGCTACAGGGGAAGCTCTGGAAACACCATATATTTT. It translates to CASSYRGSSGNTIYF.

The CDR3 coding sequence is TGTGCCAGCAGCAGAAATCCCGGGACAGGGAAACTTCAAGGAAACACCATATATTTT. This encodes CASSRNPGTGKLQGNTIYF. The rearrangement links TRBV7-9 to TRBJ1-3, with 9 bases that match TRBD1. The CDR3 covers 19 residues. Germline V CDR1 and CDR2: SEHNR, FQNEAQ (reference sequence). The J segment lost 4 bases and the V segment lost 5 bases, leaving 18 bases of the junction unmatched.

This clone has only one observation. This chain uses TRBV5-1 with TRBJ1-5; D unresolved. The germline V gene has CDR1 SGHRS and CDR2 YFSETQ. There are 15 residues in the CDR3. V was trimmed by 1 base and J by 8 bases, leaving 16 bases between them. The CDR3 region is CASSLSGWVTEPQHF. CDR3 coding DNA: TGCGCCAGCAGCTTGTCGGGGTGGGTTACGGAGCCCCAGCATTTT.

The V gene is TRBV7-8, the J gene TRBJ1-4; D might be TRBD1 (6 bases). Germline V gives CDR1 SGHVS, CDR2 FQNEAQ. This CDR3 contains 16 residues. The V end lost 5 bases, the J end lost 3 bases, and 16 bases lay between the germline ends. CDR3 in amino acids: CASSPTGWMPNEKLFF. The CDR3 bases are TGTGCCAGCAGCCCAACAGGGTGGATGCCTAATGAAAAACTGTTTTTT.